The 5 T cell receptor beta chains below come from one sample, sequenced in a study of a mutant IDH1 vaccine in newly diagnosed glioma. The time point is: week 47, end of study. Topical imiquimod was applied with each vaccine dose, which held 300 ug of mutant IDH1 20-mer peptide. Antigens of these TCRs are unknown. Profiling relied on immunoSEQ multiplex PCR, and the TCRdb table lists in-frame clones only, not all of them. The sample consists of tens of thousands of clones, roughly four fifths of them appearing once. The material was PBMCs, obtained from a glioma patient whose treatment included an IDH1 peptide vaccine. Receptors were obtained from a man aged 35 to 55 with glioma.

The chain uses TRBV6-4 and TRBJ2-7; D not certain. Germline assignment: CDR1 MRHNA and CDR2 SNTAGT. CDR3 size: 12 residues. With 5 bases removed from V and 1 base from J, the gap between germline ends came to 6 bases. The CDR3 nucleotides are TGTGCCAGCAGTAAGGTGTCCTACGAGCAGTACTTC. It specifies CASSKVSYEQYF.

This clone was recorded a few times. The V call is TRBV2, the J call TRBJ1-5, with a weak D call TRBD1 (5 bases). This CDR3 comprises 15 residues. V shed 11 bases and J shed 0 bases, with 17 bases lying between them. Germline values: CDR1 SNHLY, CDR2 FYNNEI. The CDR3 is CASAGGSGSNQPQHF. Here the CDR3 DNA reads TGTGCCTCCGCCGGGGGGAGTGGTAGCAATCAGCCCCAGCATTTT.

This chain uses TRBV27 with TRBJ2-7; maybe TRBD1 (5 bases). The CDR3 contains 15 residues. Germline assignment: CDR1 MNHEY and CDR2 SMNVEV (reference sequence). The germline V and J ends were trimmed by 7 bases and 4 bases, with 20 bases remaining between them. CDR3 residues: CASMVAGIASYEQYF. CDR3 sequence (DNA): TGTGCCAGCATGGTCGCAGGGATTGCTTCATACGAGCAGTACTTC.

The chain carries TRBV27 and TRBJ2-1, with 7 bases identical to TRBD2. Germline trimming cut 3 bases from V and 6 bases from J; bases unmatched to any gene: 8. CDR3 size: 15 residues. Looked up from germline, CDR1 is MNHEY and CDR2 is SMNVEV (reference sequence). The CDR3 region has the DNA TGTGCCAGCAGTTTGGGTCTAGCGGTGCTCAATGAGCAGTTCTTC. Translation: CASSLGLAVLNEQFF.

In the case of this clone: At one end, the junction sequence differs from germline, possibly due to a read error. V gene TRBV7-7 combines with J gene TRBJ2-3; 7 nucleotides agree with TRBD2. The CDR3 has 14 residues. Germline V lookup: CDR1 SSHAT, CDR2 FNYEAQ (reference sequence). The CDR3 here is CASSLERGTDTQYF. The CDR3, as DNA: TGTGCTAGCAGCTTGGAGCGGGGAACAGATACGCAGTATTTT.